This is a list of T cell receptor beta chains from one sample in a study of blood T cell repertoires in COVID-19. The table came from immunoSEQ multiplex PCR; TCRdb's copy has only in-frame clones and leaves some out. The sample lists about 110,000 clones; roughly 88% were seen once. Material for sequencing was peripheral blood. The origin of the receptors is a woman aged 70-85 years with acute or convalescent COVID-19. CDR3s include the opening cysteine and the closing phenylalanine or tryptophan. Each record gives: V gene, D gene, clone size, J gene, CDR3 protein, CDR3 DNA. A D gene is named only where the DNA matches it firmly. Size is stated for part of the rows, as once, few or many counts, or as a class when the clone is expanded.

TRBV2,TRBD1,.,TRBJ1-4,CASSQGQGAAKLFF,TGTGCCAGCAGCCAGGGACAGGGGGCGGCAAAACTGTTTTTT
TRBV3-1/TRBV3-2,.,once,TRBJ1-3,CASSQDGAGGNTIYF,TGTGCCAGCAGCCAAGACGGAGCGGGGGGAAACACCATATATTTT
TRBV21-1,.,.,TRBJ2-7,CASSSRTGDHEQYF,TGTGCCAGCAGCAGTCGGACAGGGGACCACGAGCAGTACTTC
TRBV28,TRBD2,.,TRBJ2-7,CATWTSGRGEQYF,TGTGCCACCTGGACTAGCGGGAGAGGCGAGCAGTACTTC
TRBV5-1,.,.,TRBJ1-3,CASSLVPQAKSGNTIYF,TGCGCCAGCAGCTTGGTTCCTCAGGCGAAATCTGGAAACACCATATATTTT
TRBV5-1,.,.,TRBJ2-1,CASSSTGWGGNNEQFF,TGCGCCAGCAGCTCTACAGGGTGGGGGGGAAACAATGAGCAGTTCTTC
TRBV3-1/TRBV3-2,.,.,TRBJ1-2,CASRATGVYGYTF,TGTGCCAGCAGGGCAACGGGGGTCTATGGCTACACCTTC
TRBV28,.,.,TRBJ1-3,CASSPNRMSSGNTIYF,TGTGCCAGCAGTCCGAACAGAATGAGCTCTGGAAACACCATATATTTT
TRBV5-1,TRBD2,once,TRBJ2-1,CASSALAGPNEQFF,TGCGCCAGCAGCGCACTAGCGGGACCGAATGAGCAGTTCTTC
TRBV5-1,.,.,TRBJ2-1,CASSLARGDYNEQFF,TGCGCCAGCAGCTTGGCGCGGGGAGATTACAATGAGCAGTTCTTC
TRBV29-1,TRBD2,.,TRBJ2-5,CSVDLAGVKTQYF,TGCAGCGTTGATCTAGCGGGGGTGAAGACCCAGTACTTC
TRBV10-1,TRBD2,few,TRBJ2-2,CASSDGSGGQTGELFF,TGCGCCAGCAGTGATGGTAGCGGGGGGCAGACCGGGGAGCTGTTTTTT
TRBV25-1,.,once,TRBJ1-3,CASKSDSTADGNTIYF,TGTGCCAGCAAATCCGACAGTACCGCAGATGGAAACACCATATATTTT
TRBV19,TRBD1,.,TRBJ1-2,CASSEGADYGYTF,TGTGCCAGTAGTGAGGGGGCGGACTATGGCTACACCTTC
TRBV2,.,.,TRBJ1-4,CASSARQTTNEKLFF,TGTGCCAGCAGTGCCCGACAGACCACTAATGAAAAACTGTTTTTT
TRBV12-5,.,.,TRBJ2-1,CASGRDRSSYNEQFF,TGTGCTAGTGGCCGCGACAGGAGCTCCTACAATGAGCAGTTCTTC
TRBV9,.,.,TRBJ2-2,CASSPFTGELFF,TGTGCCAGCAGCCCTTTTACCGGGGAGCTGTTTTTT
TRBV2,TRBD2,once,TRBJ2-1,CASKTSGYINEQFF,TGTGCCAGCAAAACTAGCGGTTATATCAATGAGCAGTTCTTC
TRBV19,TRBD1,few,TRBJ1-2,CASRPQGGSGYTF,TGTGCCAGTAGACCCCAGGGGGGCAGTGGCTACACCTTC
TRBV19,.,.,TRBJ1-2,CASSFTEQGFGYTF,TGTGCCAGTAGTTTCACGGAACAGGGCTTTGGCTACACCTTC
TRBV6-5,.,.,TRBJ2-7,CASNDGGFYEQYF,TGTGCCAGCAACGATGGAGGATTCTACGAGCAGTACTTC
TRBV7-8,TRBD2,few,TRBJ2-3,CASSRATSGRPQGQYF,TGTGCCAGCAGCCGAGCGACTAGCGGGAGGCCCCAGGGGCAGTATTTT
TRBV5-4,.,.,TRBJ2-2,CASFSGGPGTGELFF,TGTGCCAGCTTTTCCGGAGGGCCGGGCACCGGGGAGCTGTTTTTT